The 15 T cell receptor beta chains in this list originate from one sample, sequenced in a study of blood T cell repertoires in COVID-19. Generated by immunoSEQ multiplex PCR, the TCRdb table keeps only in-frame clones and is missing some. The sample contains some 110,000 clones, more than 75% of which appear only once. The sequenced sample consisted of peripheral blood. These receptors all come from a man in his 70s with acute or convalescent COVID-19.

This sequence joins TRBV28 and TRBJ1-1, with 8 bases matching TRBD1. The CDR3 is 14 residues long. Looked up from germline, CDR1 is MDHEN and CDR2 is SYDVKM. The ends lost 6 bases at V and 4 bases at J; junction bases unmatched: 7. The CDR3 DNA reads TGTGCCAGCAGGCGGACAGGGCCGGGCACTGAAGCTTTCTTT. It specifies CASRRTGPGTEAFF. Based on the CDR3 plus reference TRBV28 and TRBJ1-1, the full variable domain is DVKVTQSSRYLVKRTGEKVFLECVQDMDHENMFWYRQDPGLGLRLIYFSYDVKMKEKGDIPEGYSVSREKKERFSLILESASTNQTSMYLCASRRTGPGTEAFFGQGTRLTVV.

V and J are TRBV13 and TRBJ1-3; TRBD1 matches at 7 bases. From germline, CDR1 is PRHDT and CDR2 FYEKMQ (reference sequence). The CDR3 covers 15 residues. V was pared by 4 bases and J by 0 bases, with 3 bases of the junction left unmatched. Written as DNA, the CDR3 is TGTGCCAGCAGCTCCGGGACAGCCTCTGGAAACACCATATATTTT. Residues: CASSSGTASGNTIYF.

The CDR3 nucleotides read TGTGCCAGCTCACCAGAAGACAGGGTGTTATCCTACGAGCAGTACTTC. Protein product: CASSPEDRVLSYEQYF. The chain employs TRBV18 and TRBJ2-7; TRBD1 matches at 7 bases. The CDR3 covers 16 residues. Germline CDR1 reads KGHSH; CDR2 reads LQKENI. V trimming: 2 bases; J trimming: 1 base; junction bases outside the gene matches: 8.

CDR3 sequence reads: CASSFSSSIFGELFF. The CDR3 DNA reads TGTGCCAGCAGCTTCTCTAGCTCAATTTTCGGGGAGCTGTTTTTT. The J gene is TRBJ2-2, the V gene TRBV5-4, with TRBD2 as a possible D gene (5 bases). V was cut by 2 bases and J by 7 bases, with 15 bases left in between. CDR1 is SGHNT and CDR2 is YYREEE in the germline V gene (reference sequence). The CDR3 spans 15 residues.

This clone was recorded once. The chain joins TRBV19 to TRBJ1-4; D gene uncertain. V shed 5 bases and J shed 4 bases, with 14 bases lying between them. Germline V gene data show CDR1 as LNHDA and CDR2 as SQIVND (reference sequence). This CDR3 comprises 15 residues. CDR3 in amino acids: CASSPGSTGNEKLFF. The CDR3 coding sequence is TGTGCCAGTAGTCCCGGGTCCACGGGTAATGAAAAACTGTTTTTT.

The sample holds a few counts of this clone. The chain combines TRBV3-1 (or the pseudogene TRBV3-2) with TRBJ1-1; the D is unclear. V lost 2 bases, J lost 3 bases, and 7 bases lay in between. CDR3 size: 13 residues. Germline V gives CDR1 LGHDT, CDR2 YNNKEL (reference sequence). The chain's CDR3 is CASSQTGDTEAFF. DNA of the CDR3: TGTGCCAGCAGCCAAACCGGGGACACTGAAGCTTTCTTT.

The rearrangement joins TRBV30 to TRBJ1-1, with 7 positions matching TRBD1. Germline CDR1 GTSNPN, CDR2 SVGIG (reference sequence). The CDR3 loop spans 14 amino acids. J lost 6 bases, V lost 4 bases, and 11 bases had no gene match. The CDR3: CAWTPTGLYAEAFF. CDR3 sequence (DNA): TGTGCCTGGACCCCGACAGGGTTGTATGCTGAAGCTTTCTTT.

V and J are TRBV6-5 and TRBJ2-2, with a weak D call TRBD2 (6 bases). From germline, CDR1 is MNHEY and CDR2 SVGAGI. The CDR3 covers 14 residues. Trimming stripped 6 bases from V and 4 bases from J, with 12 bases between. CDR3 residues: CASSAEGGTGELFF. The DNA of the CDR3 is TGTGCCAGCAGCGCGGAGGGTGGCACCGGGGAGCTGTTTTTT.

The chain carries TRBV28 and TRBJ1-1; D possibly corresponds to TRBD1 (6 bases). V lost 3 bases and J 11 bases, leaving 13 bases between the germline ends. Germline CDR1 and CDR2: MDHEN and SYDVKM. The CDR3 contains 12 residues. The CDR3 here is CASSLETGRAFF. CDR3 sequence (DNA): TGTGCCAGCAGTTTGGAGACAGGCCGGGCTTTCTTT.

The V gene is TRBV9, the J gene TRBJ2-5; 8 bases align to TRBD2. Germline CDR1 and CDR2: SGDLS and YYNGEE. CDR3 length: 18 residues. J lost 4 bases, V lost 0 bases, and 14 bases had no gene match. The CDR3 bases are TGTGCCAGCAGCGTAGGAGTTTCGGGAGGGCCAAGTGGAGAGACCCAGTACTTC. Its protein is CASSVGVSGGPSGETQYF.

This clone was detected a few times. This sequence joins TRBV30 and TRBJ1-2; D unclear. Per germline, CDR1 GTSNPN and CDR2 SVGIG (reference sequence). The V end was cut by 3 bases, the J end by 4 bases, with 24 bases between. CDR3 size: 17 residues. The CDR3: CAWRAGEGGDHRYGYTF. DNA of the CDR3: TGTGCCTGGAGAGCAGGAGAGGGCGGTGATCACCGCTATGGCTACACCTTC.

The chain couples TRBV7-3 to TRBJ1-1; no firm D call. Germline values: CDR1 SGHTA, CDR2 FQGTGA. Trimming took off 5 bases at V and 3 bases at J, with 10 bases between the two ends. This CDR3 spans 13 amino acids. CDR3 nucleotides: TGTGCCAGCAGCCGCCGAGGAGACACTGAAGCTTTCTTT. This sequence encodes CASSRRGDTEAFF. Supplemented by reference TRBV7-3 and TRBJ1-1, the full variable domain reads GAGVSQTPSNKVTEKGKYVELRCDPISGHTALYWYRQSLGQGPEFLIYFQGTGAADDSGLPNDRFFAVRPEGSVSTLKIQRTERGDSAVYLCASSRRGDTEAFFGQGTRLTVV.

The CDR3 here is CASSIVNRLENYGYTF. The CDR3 DNA reads as TGTGCCAGTAGTATCGTCAACCGCCTAGAAAACTATGGCTACACCTTC. The genes are TRBV19 and TRBJ1-2; D call uncertain. Germline V gene lookup returns CDR1 LNHDA and CDR2 SQIVND (reference sequence). The V and J ends lost 3 bases and 2 bases respectively, with 16 bases between them. This CDR3 spans 16 amino acids.

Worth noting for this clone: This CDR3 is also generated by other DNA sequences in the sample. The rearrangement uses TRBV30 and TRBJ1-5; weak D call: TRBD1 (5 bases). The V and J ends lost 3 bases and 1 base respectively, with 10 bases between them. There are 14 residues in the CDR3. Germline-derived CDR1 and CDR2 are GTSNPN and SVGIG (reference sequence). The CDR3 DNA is TGTGCCTGGAGCGCGGGGGGGAGCAATCAGCCCCAGCATTTT. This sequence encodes CAWSAGGSNQPQHF.

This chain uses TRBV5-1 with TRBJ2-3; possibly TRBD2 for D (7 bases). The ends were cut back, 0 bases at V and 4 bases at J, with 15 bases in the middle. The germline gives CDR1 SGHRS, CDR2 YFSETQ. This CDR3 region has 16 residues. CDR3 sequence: CASSLAGRRGSDTQYF. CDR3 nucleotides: TGCGCCAGCAGCTTGGCCGGGAGGAGGGGGTCAGATACGCAGTATTTT. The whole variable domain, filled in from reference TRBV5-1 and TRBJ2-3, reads KAGVTQTPRYLIKTRGQQVTLSCSPISGHRSVSWYQQTPGQGLQFLFEYFSETQRNKGNFPGRFSGRQFSNSRSEMNVSTLELGDSALYLCASSLAGRRGSDTQYFGPGTRLTVL.